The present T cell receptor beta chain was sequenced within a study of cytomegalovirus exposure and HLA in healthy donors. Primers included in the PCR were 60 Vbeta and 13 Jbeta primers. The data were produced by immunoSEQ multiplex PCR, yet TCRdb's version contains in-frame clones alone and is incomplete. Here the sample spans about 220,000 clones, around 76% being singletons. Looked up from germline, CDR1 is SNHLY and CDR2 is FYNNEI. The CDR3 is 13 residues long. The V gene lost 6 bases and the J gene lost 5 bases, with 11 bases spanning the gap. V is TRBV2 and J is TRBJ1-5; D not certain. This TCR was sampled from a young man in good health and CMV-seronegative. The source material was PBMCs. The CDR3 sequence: CASRSGTYQPQHF. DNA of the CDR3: TGTGCCAGCAGGAGCGGCACTTATCAGCCCCAGCATTTT.